The 23 T cell receptor beta chains reported below all come from one sample, sequenced in a study of spatial heterogeneity in lung cancer. One entry per CDR3 protein results from TCRdb running MiXCR on the 5' RACE reads. In the table there are about 4,000 distinct CDR3 sequences, approximately 9% of which are singletons. These TCRs' antigens remain unknown. Notes on the study in general: The study found that expanded intratumoral alpha and beta TCR counts tracked tumor mutation counts.

Indicated time point: sample taken at primary tumor resection. The sample in question was lung tumor tissue, obtained at surgery. All receptors derive from a male donor with early-stage non-small cell lung cancer.

In nucleotides, the CDR3 is TGTGCCAGCAGTGAAGCTTGGGGACAGGGAACCGGGGAGCTGTTTTTT. Protein: CASSEAWGQGTGELFF. The V and J genes are TRBV6-1 and TRBJ2-2, with TRBD1 matching 9 bases. The junction had 4 bases not matched to a gene; V was cut back by 0 bases and J by 5 bases. Germline values: CDR1 MNHNS, CDR2 SASEGT. The CDR3 sequence is 16 residues long.

By share, this clonotype counts as large. The chain is built from TRBV7-2 and TRBJ1-5; a weak D match, TRBD1 (5 bases). This CDR3 has 15 residues. Looked up from germline, CDR1 is SGHTA and CDR2 is FQGNSA. V lost 1 base, J lost 4 bases, and 11 bases lay in between. CDR3 protein: CASSLERGLNQPQHF. CDR3 nucleotide sequence: TGTGCCAGCAGCTTAGAGAGGGGTCTAAATCAGCCCCAGCATTTT.

This clonotype was detected many times. The chain combines TRBV10-2 with TRBJ1-1; D remains ambiguous. This CDR3 contains 14 residues. V lost 4 bases to trimming and J lost 0 bases, with 9 bases between them. CDR1 is WSHSY, CDR2 SAAADI, per germline. CDR3 in amino acids: CASSVAVMNTEAFF. CDR3 DNA: TGCGCCAGCAGTGTCGCGGTTATGAACACTGAAGCTTTCTTT.

This clonotype is medium-sized. The V gene is TRBV28, the J gene TRBJ1-5, with 8 bases identical to TRBD1. The CDR3 runs 14 residues. CDR1 is MDHEN, CDR2 SYDVKM, per germline. Trimming removed 6 bases from V and 3 bases from J; junction bases left unmatched: 4. The CDR3 here is CASRKTGVNQPQHF. The DNA for the CDR3 is TGTGCCAGCAGAAAGACAGGGGTCAATCAGCCCCAGCATTTT.

Ten or more counts support this clonotype. In nucleotides, the CDR3 is TGTGCCAGCAGTCTCCGGGACATAAACACCGGGGAGCTGTTTTTT. Translated: CASSLRDINTGELFF. The chain has TRBV6-2 or TRBV6-3 and TRBJ2-2; D is possibly TRBD1 (6 bases). From germline, CDR1 is MNHEY and CDR2 SVGEGT. V was shortened by 5 bases and J by 2 bases, with 12 bases between the two germline ends. The CDR3 consists of 15 residues.

This chain joins TRBV7-2 and TRBJ1-3; D unclear. The CDR3 is 15 amino acids. V was cut by 2 bases and J by 0 bases, with 8 bases left in between. Looked up from germline, CDR1 is SGHTA and CDR2 is FQGNSA. The CDR3 sequence: CASSLSAGSGNTIYF. The CDR3 DNA reads TGTGCCAGCAGCTTAAGTGCAGGCTCTGGAAACACCATATATTTT.

By its share, this clonotype is medium-sized. The V gene is TRBV11-2, the J gene TRBJ2-3; 8 bases agree with TRBD2. CDR3 length: 13 residues. CDR1 is SGHAT and CDR2 is FQNNGV in the germline V gene. V lost 1 base to trimming and J lost 6 bases; unmatched junction nucleotides: 0. DNA of the CDR3: TGTGCCAGCAGCTTAGCGGGGGGGGATACGCAGTATTTT. It codes for CASSLAGGDTQYF. Looking up the rest from reference TRBV11-2 and TRBJ2-3 gives the full variable domain: EAGVAQSPRYKIIEKRQSVAFWCNPISGHATLYWYQQILGQGPKLLIQFQNNGVVDDSQLPKDRFSAERLKGVDSTLKIQPAKLEDSAVYLCASSLAGGDTQYFGPGTRLTVL.

By proportion, this clonotype is medium-sized. J is TRBJ1-6 and V is TRBV7-9; D is ambiguous. Germline CDR1 is SEHNR and CDR2 is FQNEAQ (reference sequence). CDR3 size: 12 residues. Deletions cut 3 bases from V and 7 bases from J, with 4 bases between. CDR3 in amino acids: CASSLVNSPLHF. As DNA, the CDR3 is TGTGCCAGCAGCTTGGTGAATTCACCCCTCCACTTT.

This clonotype is termed medium-sized. The chain joins TRBV28 to TRBJ2-1; D is unclear. This CDR3 has 11 amino acids. V lost 5 bases to trimming and J lost 5 bases, with 4 bases between them. Germline CDR1 MDHEN, CDR2 SYDVKM. Here the CDR3 reads CASSLNNEQFF. DNA for the CDR3: TGTGCCAGCAGTCTAAACAATGAGCAGTTCTTC.

This clonotype was seen many times. The chain employs TRBV19 and TRBJ2-2; D tentatively fits TRBD1 or TRBD2 (5 bases each). Germline CDR1 LNHDA, CDR2 SQIVND (reference sequence). This CDR3 is 14 amino acids long. V was cut by 6 bases and J by 0 bases, with 8 bases left in between. This chain's CDR3 is CASSQGPNTGELFF. CDR3 coding DNA: TGTGCCAGTAGCCAGGGACCGAACACCGGGGAGCTGTTTTTT.

Judged by abundance, this clonotype is medium-sized. The V call is TRBV7-2, the J call TRBJ2-2, with D unresolved. This CDR3 region has 15 residues. V lost 1 base to trimming and J lost 1 base, with 7 bases between them. Germline V gene data show CDR1 as SGHTA and CDR2 as FQGNSA. The CDR3 sequence is CASSLGPMNTGELFF. The CDR3 DNA reads as TGTGCCAGCAGCTTAGGGCCGATGAACACCGGGGAGCTGTTTTTT.

The chain employs TRBV6-5 and TRBJ2-1, with TRBD1 identical over 7 bases. The junction had 5 bases not matched to a gene; V was cut back by 5 bases and J by 4 bases. CDR1 and CDR2 (germline): MNHEY, SVGAGI. This CDR3 contains 14 residues. The CDR3 loop is CASSIGGWYNEQFF. The CDR3 DNA reads TGTGCCAGCAGTATAGGGGGCTGGTACAATGAGCAGTTCTTC.

The rearrangement joins TRBV6-2 or TRBV6-3 to TRBJ2-6; D not resolved. The CDR3 contains 18 residues. From germline, CDR1 is MNHEY and CDR2 SVGEGT. The V and J ends lost 2 bases and 4 bases respectively, with 18 bases between them. This CDR3 is CASSYRYSSLGGANVLTF. In DNA form, the CDR3 reads TGTGCCAGCAGTTACCGATACTCGAGCCTGGGAGGGGCCAACGTCCTGACTTTC.

By proportion, this clonotype is medium-sized. The chain has TRBV20-1 and TRBJ2-1; D is ambiguous. The CDR3 has 14 amino acids. V was shortened by 5 bases and J by 0 bases, with 11 bases between the two germline ends. Germline CDR1 and CDR2: DFQATT and SNEGSKA (reference sequence). CDR3 nucleotides: TGCAGTGCTGAACTCGCAAGCTCCTACAATGAGCAGTTCTTC. This sequence encodes CSAELASSYNEQFF.

The rearrangement uses TRBV5-6 and TRBJ1-2; tentatively, D is TRBD1 (6 bases). The V gene lost 1 base and the J gene lost 7 bases, with 17 bases spanning the gap. CDR3 length: 15 amino acids. The germline V gene encodes CDR1 SGHDT and CDR2 YYEEEE. For the CDR3, the DNA is TGTGCCAGCAGCTTGCTGAAGGGGGATGTTCCTGGCTACACCTTC. It is translated as CASSLLKGDVPGYTF.

The rearrangement links TRBV28 to TRBJ2-6, with a possible D match to TRBD1 (6 bases). The CDR3 has 15 amino acids. The V and J ends lost 3 bases and 0 bases respectively, with 6 bases between them. In germline, CDR1 is MDHEN, CDR2 SYDVKM. The CDR3 nucleotides are TGTGCCAGCAGTTTGGACAGCTCTGGGGCCAACGTCCTGACTTTC. Protein: CASSLDSSGANVLTF. The entire variable domain, with the rest obtained from reference TRBV28 and TRBJ2-6, is as follows: DVKVTQSSRYLVKRTGEKVFLECVQDMDHENMFWYRQDPGLGLRLIYFSYDVKMKEKGDIPEGYSVSREKKERFSLILESASTNQTSMYLCASSLDSSGANVLTFGAGSRLTVL.

This clonotype came up many times. The CDR3 reads CASSLPENGQADTQYF. CDR3 sequence (DNA): TGCGCCAGCAGCTTGCCGGAGAATGGACAGGCAGATACGCAGTATTTT. The chain combines TRBV5-1 with TRBJ2-3, with 7 bases that match TRBD1. Germline CDR1 is SGHRS and CDR2 is YFSETQ. Unmatched junction bases numbered 9, after V lost 1 base and J lost 4 bases. The CDR3 consists of 16 residues.

This clonotype was seen repeatedly, ten times or more. The V and J genes are TRBV5-1 and TRBJ2-1, with TRBD1 matching over 7 bases. Trimming removed 7 bases from V and 5 bases from J; junction bases left unmatched: 12. This CDR3 spans 15 amino acids. The germline CDR1 and CDR2 sequences are SGHRS and YFSETQ. CDR3 nucleotides: TGCGCCAGCGGCAAAATAACCACAGGGGACAATGAGCAGTTCTTC. Encoded protein: CASGKITTGDNEQFF.

The table lists this clonotype with many counts. The rearrangement links TRBV6-2 or TRBV6-3 to TRBJ2-7; TRBD1 aligns across 11 bases. The CDR3 runs to 13 residues. Germline CDR1 is MNHEY and CDR2 is SVGEGT. The V segment lost 7 bases and the J segment 7 bases; nucleotides outside the gene matches: 6. Here the CDR3 reads CASNGQGAWEQYF. The DNA for the CDR3 is TGTGCCAGCAACGGACAGGGGGCATGGGAGCAGTACTTC.

This clonotype is medium-sized by share. The V call is TRBV28, the J call TRBJ2-5; no firm D call. Germline V gene lookup returns CDR1 MDHEN and CDR2 SYDVKM. The CDR3 covers 14 residues. Trimming pared 5 bases from V and 2 bases from J, leaving 12 bases between. CDR3 residues: CASSLDGIQETQYF. The CDR3 bases are TGTGCCAGCAGTCTCGATGGTATTCAAGAGACCCAGTACTTC.

The V and J genes are TRBV7-8 and TRBJ1-1, with D unclear. The CDR3 sequence is 13 residues long. V was trimmed by 1 base and J by 0 bases, leaving 3 bases between them. Per the germline V gene, CDR1 is SGHVS and CDR2 is FQNEAQ. The CDR3 sequence: CASSLDLNTEAFF. The CDR3 DNA reads as TGTGCCAGCAGCTTAGATTTGAACACTGAAGCTTTCTTT.

In this sample, this clonotype turned up many times. This chain joins TRBV5-1 and TRBJ2-3, with 8 positions matching TRBD1. The germline gives CDR1 SGHRS, CDR2 YFSETQ. V lost 4 bases to trimming and J lost 0 bases; unmatched junction nucleotides: 4. The CDR3 extends over 15 amino acids. CDR3 bases: TGCGCCAGCAGCAGGGGGGACAGGAGCACAGATACGCAGTATTTT. This sequence encodes CASSRGDRSTDTQYF.

This clonotype is deemed medium-sized (0.01 to 0.1%). The chain recombines TRBV18 with TRBJ2-2, with TRBD1 as a possible D gene (6 bases). The V end lost 3 bases, the J end lost 0 bases, and 17 bases lay between the germline ends. This CDR3 is built from 18 residues. Germline values: CDR1 KGHSH, CDR2 LQKENI. Written as DNA, the CDR3 is TGTGCCAGCTCACCTAGGACAGCAACTTTCGCGAACACCGGGGAGCTGTTTTTT. Its protein is CASSPRTATFANTGELFF.